These T cell receptor beta chains were read from a single sample in a study of T-cell reconstitution after alpha-beta-depleted transplantation in children. TCRdb fed the PCR reads into MiXCR, producing one record per CDR3 protein. The sample gives 580,000 or so distinct CDR3 sequences, 20% to 25% of which show up once; about 14% is in the top ten. The sequences come from PBMCs, mostly from graft donor cells, collected 360 days after TCRalphabeta/CD19-depleted stem cell transplant. The origin of the receptors is a boy in the first two years of life who had a stem cell transplant for acute myeloid leukemia, so the T cells may come from the graft donor. Each CDR3 is given with its conserved first and last residue. A D gene is named only where the DNA matches it firmly. The size of a clone is reported for some rows only, either as once, few or many, or as a class for expanded clones.

>TRBJ2-7|-|TRBV13|many|15
CASSVLGGQAYEQYF
TGTGCCAGCAGTGTTTTGGGGGGCCAGGCCTACGAGCAGTACTTC
>TRBJ2-3|-|TRBV24-1|-|15
CATSARAGATDTQYF
TGTGCCACCAGTGCTCGGGCCGGGGCCACAGATACGCAGTATTTT
>TRBJ1-4|-|TRBV20-1|few|12
CSARGEDEKLFF
TGCAGTGCTAGAGGGGAGGATGAAAAACTGTTTTTT
>TRBJ2-1|-|TRBV5-1|once|16
CASSLILQSSYNEQFF
TGCGCCAGCAGCTTGATTTTACAGAGCTCCTACAATGAGCAGTTCTTC
>TRBJ2-5|-|TRBV9|few|13
CASSVVGGETQYF
TGTGCCAGCAGCGTAGTGGGTGGGGAGACCCAGTACTTC
>TRBJ2-3|TRBD2|TRBV4-3|-|16
CASSQGRLAGADTQYF
TGCGCCAGCAGCCAAGGGCGACTAGCGGGGGCAGATACGCAGTATTTT
>TRBJ1-2|-|TRBV28|many|16
CASSPWARGANYGYTF
TGTGCCAGCAGCCCTTGGGCGCGGGGAGCTAACTATGGCTACACCTTC
>TRBJ2-1|TRBD1|TRBV6-1|few|13
CASRRQGWNEQFF
TGTGCCAGCAGGAGACAGGGATGGAATGAGCAGTTCTTC
>TRBJ1-3|-|TRBV7-9|few|15
CASSLMGGTGNTIYF
TGTGCCAGCAGCTTAATGGGGGGAACTGGAAACACCATATATTTT
>TRBJ2-5|TRBD2|TRBV5-5|-|15
CASSGLAGAEETQYF
TGTGCCAGCAGCGGACTAGCGGGGGCCGAGGAGACCCAGTACTTC
>TRBJ2-3|TRBD2|TRBV24-1|few|16
CATSENSGGFGDTQYF
TGTGCCACCAGTGAAAATAGCGGGGGGTTTGGAGATACGCAGTATTTT
>TRBJ1-5|-|TRBV12-3/TRBV12-4|once|14
CASTLGGLWQPQHF
TGTGCCAGCACCTTGGGGGGCCTTTGGCAGCCCCAGCATTTT
>TRBJ2-1|-|TRBV5-1|few|15
CASSHAGVSYNEQFF
TGCGCCAGCAGCCATGCAGGGGTCTCCTACAATGAGCAGTTCTTC
>TRBJ1-5|-|TRBV29-1|many|14
CSVPTGHDNQPQHF
TGCAGCGTCCCGACAGGACACGACAATCAGCCCCAGCATTTT
>TRBJ2-5|TRBD1|TRBV29-1|many|13
CSVGGTGGETQYF
TGCAGCGTTGGTGGGACAGGGGGCGAGACCCAGTACTTC
>TRBJ2-1|TRBD2|TRBV20-1|many|13
CSALGTSWNEQFF
TGCAGTGCTCTCGGGACTAGTTGGAATGAGCAGTTCTTC
>TRBJ1-2|-|TRBV11-2|-|13
CASSFQTNYGYTF
TGTGCCAGCAGCTTCCAAACCAACTATGGCTACACCTTC
>TRBJ2-1|TRBD2|TRBV6-1|many|16
CASSLASGGSYNEQFF
TGTGCCAGCAGCCTCGCTAGCGGGGGGTCGTACAATGAGCAGTTCTTC
>TRBJ1-1|TRBD1|TRBV11-1|-|19
CASSLGPNPGQGANTEAFF
TGTGCCAGCAGCTTAGGGCCCAACCCGGGACAGGGGGCGAACACTGAAGCTTTCTTT
>TRBJ1-5|-|TRBV12-3/TRBV12-4|many|12
CASSNSNQPQHF
TGTGCCAGCAGCAATAGCAATCAGCCCCAGCATTTT
>TRBJ1-1|-|TRBV11-3|once|13
CASSLQYSTEAFF
TGTGCCAGCAGCTTACAATACAGCACTGAAGCTTTCTTT
>TRBJ2-2|-|TRBV20-1|many|15
CSARVGGPNTGELFF
TGCAGTGCTAGAGTTGGGGGCCCGAACACCGGGGAGCTGTTTTTT
>TRBJ2-3|-|TRBV12-3/TRBV12-4|many|15
CASSYGLAPTDTQYF
TGTGCCAGCAGTTACGGACTTGCCCCCACAGATACGCAGTATTTT
>TRBJ2-3|-|TRBV20-1|few|14
CSAIPGPSTDTQYF
TGCAGTGCGATCCCGGGACCGAGCACAGATACGCAGTATTTT